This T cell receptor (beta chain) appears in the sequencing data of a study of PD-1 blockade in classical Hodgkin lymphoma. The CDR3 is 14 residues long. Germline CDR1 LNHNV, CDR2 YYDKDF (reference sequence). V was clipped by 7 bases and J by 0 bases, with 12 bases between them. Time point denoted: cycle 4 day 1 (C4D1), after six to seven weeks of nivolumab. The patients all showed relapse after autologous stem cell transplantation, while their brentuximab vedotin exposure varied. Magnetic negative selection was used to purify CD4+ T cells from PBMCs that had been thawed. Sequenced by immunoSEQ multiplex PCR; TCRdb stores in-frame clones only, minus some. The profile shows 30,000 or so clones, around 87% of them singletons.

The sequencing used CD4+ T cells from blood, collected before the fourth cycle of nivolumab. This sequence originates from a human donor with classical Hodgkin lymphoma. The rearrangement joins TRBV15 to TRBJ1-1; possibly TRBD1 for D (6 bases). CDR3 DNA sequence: TGTGCCACCACCCCGGGACATGTGAACACTGAAGCTTTCTTT. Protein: CATTPGHVNTEAFF.